Listed below are T cell receptor beta chains from one sample, sequenced in a study of T cell responses to AZD1222 COVID-19 vaccine. The table came from immunoSEQ multiplex PCR; TCRdb's copy has only in-frame clones and leaves some out. The sample contains roughly 140,000 clones, 92% of which appear only once. The sequenced sample was peripheral blood, obtained 28 days after the second AZD1222 dose. The receptor source for this set is an adult who received the AZD1222 COVID-19 vaccine. Both conserved end residues are part of each CDR3. Fields, in order: J gene, clone size, D gene, V gene, CDR3 protein, CDR3 DNA. The D gene is left open where the match is weak. Part of the rows lack a size; the others show once, few, many or a class for expanded clones.

>TRBJ1-1|NA|NA|TRBV6-1
CASSEPGLNTEAFF
TGTGCCAGCAGTGAACCCGGCCTGAACACTGAAGCTTTCTTT
>TRBJ2-2|NA|TRBD2|TRBV3-1/TRBV3-2
CASSLTSGRTGELFF
TGTGCCAGCAGCCTAACTAGCGGCCGCACCGGGGAGCTGTTTTTT
>TRBJ2-1|NA|TRBD2|TRBV15
CATSRVGRGAGGRNEQFF
TGTGCCACCAGCAGAGTGGGGAGAGGAGCGGGAGGCAGGAATGAGCAGTTCTTC
>TRBJ2-7|NA|NA|TRBV27
CASNPSDSFEQYF
TGTGCCAGCAATCCTAGCGACTCCTTCGAGCAGTACTTC
>TRBJ1-1|NA|TRBD1|TRBV14
CASSHATGGTEAFF
TGTGCCAGCAGCCATGCCACAGGGGGCACTGAAGCTTTCTTT
>TRBJ1-2|NA|NA|TRBV6-5
CASSSINLNYGYTF
TGTGCCAGCAGTTCGATAAATCTTAATTATGGCTACACCTTC
>TRBJ2-3|NA|NA|TRBV29-1
CSVERVRDSRRTDTQYF
TGCAGCGTTGAAAGGGTGCGGGACTCCCGGCGCACAGATACGCAGTATTTT
>TRBJ1-5|NA|TRBD1|TRBV28
CASSLQPGQGESQPQHF
TGTGCCAGCAGTTTGCAACCGGGACAGGGAGAGAGTCAGCCCCAGCATTTT
>TRBJ1-3|NA|NA|TRBV28
CATSPPYVSGNTIYF
TGTGCCACTTCGCCCCCCTACGTCTCTGGAAACACCATATATTTT
>TRBJ1-5|NA|TRBD1|TRBV10-3
CAISGTGGLGNQPQHF
TGTGCCATCAGTGGGACAGGGGGCCTTGGCAATCAGCCCCAGCATTTT
>TRBJ1-4|NA|NA|TRBV28
CASSRTTNEKLFF
TGTGCCAGCAGCCGTACAACTAATGAAAAACTGTTTTTT
>TRBJ2-1|NA|TRBD1|TRBV27
CASRVTGGSEQFF
TGTGCCAGCAGGGTGACAGGGGGCAGTGAGCAGTTCTTC
>TRBJ2-7|NA|TRBD1|TRBV2
CASSEAGTGLFYEQYF
TGTGCCAGCAGTGAAGCTGGGACAGGGTTGTTCTACGAGCAGTACTTC
>TRBJ2-7|NA|TRBD1|TRBV28
CASRGSDREVEQYF
TGTGCCAGCAGAGGCTCGGACAGGGAGGTCGAGCAGTACTTC
>TRBJ1-5|NA|NA|TRBV19
CASSQRQGNQPQHF
TGTGCCAGTAGTCAAAGGCAGGGCAATCAGCCCCAGCATTTT
>TRBJ2-1|NA|NA|TRBV28
CASSPHDGSNEQFF
TGTGCCAGCAGCCCGCATGATGGGAGCAATGAGCAGTTCTTC
>TRBJ2-1|NA|TRBD1|TRBV4-3
CASSRSSDREPNEQFF
TGCGCCAGCAGCCGCTCGTCGGACAGGGAGCCCAATGAGCAGTTCTTC
>TRBJ1-2|NA|NA|TRBV24-1
CATSAWGDGYTF
TGTGCCACCAGTGCATGGGGTGATGGCTACACCTTC
>TRBJ2-1|NA|TRBD2|TRBV30
CAWSGTSGSGSSYNEQFF
TGTGCCTGGAGCGGGACTAGCGGGAGTGGGAGCTCCTACAATGAGCAGTTCTTC
>TRBJ2-6|NA|NA|TRBV6-5
CASRLGGSGANVLTF
TGTGCCAGCAGACTAGGGGGCTCTGGGGCCAACGTCCTGACTTTC
>TRBJ2-7|NA|NA|TRBV28
CASLAGGRSYEQYF
TGTGCCAGCCTGGCAGGGGGGCGTTCCTACGAGCAGTACTTC
>TRBJ1-4|NA|TRBD1|TRBV29-1
CSVNRGEKLFF
TGCAGCGTGAACAGGGGAGAAAAACTGTTTTTT
>TRBJ1-5|NA|NA|TRBV5-5
CASSLAPASNQPQHF
TGTGCCAGCAGCTTGGCCCCGGCTAGCAATCAGCCCCAGCATTTT
>TRBJ2-1|once|NA|TRBV6-6
CASSYRGSDEQFF
TGTGCCAGCAGTTACCGTGGGTCGGATGAGCAGTTCTTC
>TRBJ1-1|NA|NA|TRBV5-8
CASSQDQRFNTEAFF
TGTGCCAGCAGCCAGGACCAACGCTTCAACACTGAAGCTTTCTTT
>TRBJ1-1|NA|TRBD1|TRBV7-9
CASSSGQGETEAFF
TGTGCCAGCAGCTCGGGACAGGGTGAGACTGAAGCTTTCTTT
>TRBJ2-7|NA|NA|TRBV7-2
CASSRPGAAYEQYF
TGTGCCAGCAGCCGTCCAGGGGCGGCCTACGAGCAGTACTTC
>TRBJ2-3|NA|TRBD2|TRBV11-2
CASSPRLAGETDTQYF
TGTGCCAGCAGCCCGCGACTAGCGGGAGAAACAGATACGCAGTATTTT
>TRBJ1-1|NA|NA|TRBV5-1
CASSLEGTVNTEAFF
TGCGCCAGCAGCTTGGAGGGGACGGTGAACACTGAAGCTTTCTTT
>TRBJ2-7|NA|NA|TRBV9
CASSVSSGKTSEQYF
TGTGCCAGCAGCGTAAGTTCGGGAAAGACCTCCGAGCAGTACTTC
>TRBJ1-2|few|NA|TRBV3-1/TRBV3-2
CASSTQSYGYTF
TGTGCCAGCAGCACACAATCTTACGGCTACACCTTC
>TRBJ2-7|NA|NA|TRBV5-1
CASSLGPGAAYEQYF
TGCGCCAGCAGCTTGGGACCAGGTGCGGCCTACGAGCAGTACTTC
>TRBJ2-2|NA|TRBD1|TRBV27
CASSGGQGAGELFF
TGTGCCAGCAGTGGGGGACAGGGAGCCGGGGAGCTGTTTTTT
>TRBJ1-6|NA|NA|TRBV2
CASSISGGRVENSPLHF
TGTGCCAGCAGTATCTCCGGGGGCAGAGTAGAAAATTCACCCCTCCACTTT
>TRBJ2-2|NA|NA|TRBV2
CASSAATSNTGELFF
TGTGCCAGCAGTGCGGCGACATCTAACACCGGGGAGCTGTTTTTT
>TRBJ2-1|NA|NA|TRBV6-2/TRBV6-3
CASSYSNNEQFF
TGTGCCAGCAGTTACTCGAATAATGAGCAGTTCTTC
>TRBJ1-2|NA|TRBD1|TRBV9
CASSPRQGIGYGYTF
TGTGCCAGCAGCCCCCGACAGGGGATCGGCTATGGCTACACCTTC
>TRBJ1-2|NA|NA|TRBV30
CAWSGQVYYGYTF
TGTGCCTGGAGTGGACAGGTGTATTATGGCTACACCTTC
>TRBJ2-1|once|NA|TRBV18
CASSPPPSGEQFF
TGTGCCAGCTCACCCCCCCCAAGCGGTGAGCAGTTCTTC
>TRBJ2-1|once|NA|TRBV13
CASSPWNYNEQFF
TGTGCCAGCAGCCCATGGAACTACAATGAGCAGTTCTTC
>TRBJ1-1|NA|NA|TRBV24-1
CATRSQANTEAFF
TGTGCCACCCGTTCCCAAGCTAACACTGAAGCTTTCTTT
>TRBJ1-6|NA|TRBD1|TRBV27
CASSSQGVGSPLHF
TGTGCCAGCAGTTCACAGGGGGTCGGATCACCCCTCCACTTT